The clone carrying this T cell receptor beta chain was counted ten times or more. This sample is drawn from a study of neurological immune-mediated disorders. As for time point: technical triplicate 2. This CDR3 comprises 17 residues. V lost 0 bases, J lost 5 bases, and 12 bases stayed unmatched. The germline CDR1 and CDR2 sequences are DFQATT and SNEGSKA (reference sequence). Via MiXCR, TCRdb re-called the 5' RACE reads, giving one row per CDR3 protein. Of approximately 28,000 distinct CDR3 sequences listed, 10% to 15% are singletons. The source is a female donor with HTLV-1-associated myelopathy (HAM/TSP). The V gene is TRBV20-1, the J gene TRBJ2-3; 9 bases are shared with TRBD1. The sample taken for sequencing was CD4+ T cells from blood. The CDR3 loop reads CSARDSGTGSLVDTQYF. Here the CDR3 DNA reads TGCAGTGCTAGAGACTCCGGGACAGGGTCTTTGGTAGATACGCAGTATTTT.